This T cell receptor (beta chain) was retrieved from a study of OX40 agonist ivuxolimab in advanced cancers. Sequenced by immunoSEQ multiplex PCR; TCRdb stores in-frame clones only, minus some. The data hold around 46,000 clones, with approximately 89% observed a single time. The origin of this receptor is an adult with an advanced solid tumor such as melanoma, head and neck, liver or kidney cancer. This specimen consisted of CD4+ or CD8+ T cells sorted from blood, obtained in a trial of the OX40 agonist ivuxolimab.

Here the CDR3 DNA reads TGTGCCAGCACCAAAGCGGGAGGGACGGAGACCCAGTACTTC. As protein: CASTKAGGTETQYF. The chain is built from TRBV7-2 and TRBJ2-5; 10 bases agree with TRBD2. The CDR3 sequence is 14 residues long. Trimming took 7 bases from V and 5 from J; bases not matched to a gene: 7. Germline V gene lookup returns CDR1 SGHTA and CDR2 FQGNSA.